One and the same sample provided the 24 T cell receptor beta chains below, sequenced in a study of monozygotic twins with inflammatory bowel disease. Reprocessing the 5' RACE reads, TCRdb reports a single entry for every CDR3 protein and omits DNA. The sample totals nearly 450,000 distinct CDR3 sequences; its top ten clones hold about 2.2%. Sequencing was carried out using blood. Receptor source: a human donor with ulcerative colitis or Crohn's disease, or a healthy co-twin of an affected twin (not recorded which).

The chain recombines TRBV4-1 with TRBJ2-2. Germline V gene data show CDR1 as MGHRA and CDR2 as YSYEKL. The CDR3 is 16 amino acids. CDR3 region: CASSQAVLVGTGELFF.

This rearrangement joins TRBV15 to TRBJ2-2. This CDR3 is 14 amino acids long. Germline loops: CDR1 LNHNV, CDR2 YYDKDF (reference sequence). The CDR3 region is CATRLRAYTGELFF. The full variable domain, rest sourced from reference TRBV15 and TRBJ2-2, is DAMVIQNPRYQVTQFGKPVTLSCSQTLNHNVMYWYQQKSSQAPKLLFHYYDKDFNNEADTPDNFQSRRPNTSFCFLDIRSPGLGDTAMYLCATRLRAYTGELFFGEGSRLTVL.

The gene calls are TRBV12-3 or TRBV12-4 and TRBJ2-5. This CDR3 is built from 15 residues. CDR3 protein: CASSLLAGATGTQYF.

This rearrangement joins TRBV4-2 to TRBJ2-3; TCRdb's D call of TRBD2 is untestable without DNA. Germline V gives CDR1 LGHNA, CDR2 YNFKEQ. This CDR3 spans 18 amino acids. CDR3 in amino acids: CASSQDPGLAGATDTQYF.

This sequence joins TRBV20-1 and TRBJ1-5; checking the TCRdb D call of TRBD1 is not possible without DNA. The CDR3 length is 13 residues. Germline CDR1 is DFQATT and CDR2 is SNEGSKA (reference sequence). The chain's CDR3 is CSVYREGNQPQHF.

This chain's CDR3 is CASGTGRSTEAFF. This sequence joins TRBV5-1 and TRBJ1-1; TCRdb's D gene call, TRBD1, goes unchecked for lack of DNA. The CDR3 spans 13 residues. The germline gives CDR1 SGHRS, CDR2 YFSETQ.

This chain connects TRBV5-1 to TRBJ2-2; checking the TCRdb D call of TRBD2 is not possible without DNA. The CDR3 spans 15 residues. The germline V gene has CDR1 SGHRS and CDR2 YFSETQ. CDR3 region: CASSLISGAPGELFF. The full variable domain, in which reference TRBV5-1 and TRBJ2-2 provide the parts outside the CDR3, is KAGVTQTPRYLIKTRGQQVTLSCSPISGHRSVSWYQQTPGQGLQFLFEYFSETQRNKGNFPGRFSGRQFSNSRSEMNVSTLELGDSALYLCASSLISGAPGELFFGEGSRLTVL.

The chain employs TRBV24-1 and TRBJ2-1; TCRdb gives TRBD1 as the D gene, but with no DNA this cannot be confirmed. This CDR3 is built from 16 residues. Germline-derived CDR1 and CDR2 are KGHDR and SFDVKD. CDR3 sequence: CATSDPASKGLNEQFF.

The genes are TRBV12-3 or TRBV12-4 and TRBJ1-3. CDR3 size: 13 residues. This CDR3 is CASSDTGGNTIYF.

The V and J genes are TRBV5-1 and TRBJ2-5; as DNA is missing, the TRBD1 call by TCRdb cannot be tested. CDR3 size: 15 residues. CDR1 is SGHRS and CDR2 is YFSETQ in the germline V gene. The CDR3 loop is CASSFSPGTQETQYF.

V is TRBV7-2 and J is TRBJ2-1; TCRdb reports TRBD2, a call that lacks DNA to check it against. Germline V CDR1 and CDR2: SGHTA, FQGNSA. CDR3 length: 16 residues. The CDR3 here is CASSSAGTSWYNEQFF.

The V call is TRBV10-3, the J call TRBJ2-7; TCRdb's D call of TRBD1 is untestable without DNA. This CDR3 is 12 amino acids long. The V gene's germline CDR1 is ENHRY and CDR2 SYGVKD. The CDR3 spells CAISRENYEQYF.

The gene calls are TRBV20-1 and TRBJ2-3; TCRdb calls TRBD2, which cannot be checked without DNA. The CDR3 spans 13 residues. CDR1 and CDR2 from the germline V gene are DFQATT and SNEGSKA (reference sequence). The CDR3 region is CSSPAGGKDTQYF.

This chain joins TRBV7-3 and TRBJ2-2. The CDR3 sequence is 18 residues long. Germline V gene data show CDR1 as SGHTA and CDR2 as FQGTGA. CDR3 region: CASSLRFNQGPHTGEPFF.

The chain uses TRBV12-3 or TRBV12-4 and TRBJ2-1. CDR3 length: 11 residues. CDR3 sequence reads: CASSPNQEQFF.

This chain's CDR3 is CASSPGGHEQFF. The chain is built from TRBV7-2 and TRBJ2-1; the TCRdb call, TRBD1, lacks DNA for checking. Germline V gives CDR1 SGHTA, CDR2 FQGNSA. The CDR3 is 12 residues long.

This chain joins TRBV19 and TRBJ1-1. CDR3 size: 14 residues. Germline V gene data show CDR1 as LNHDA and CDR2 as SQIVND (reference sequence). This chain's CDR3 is CASSLGGTWTEAFF.

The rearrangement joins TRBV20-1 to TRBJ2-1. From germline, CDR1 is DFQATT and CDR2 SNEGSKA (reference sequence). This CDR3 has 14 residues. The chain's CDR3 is CSARPRTGYNEQFF.

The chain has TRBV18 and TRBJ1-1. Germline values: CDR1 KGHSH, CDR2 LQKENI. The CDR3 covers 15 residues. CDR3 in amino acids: CASSPRRREDTEAFF.

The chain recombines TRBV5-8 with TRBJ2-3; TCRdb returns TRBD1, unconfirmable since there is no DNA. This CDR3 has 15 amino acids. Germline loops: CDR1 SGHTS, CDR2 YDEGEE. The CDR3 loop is CASSSQGSNADTQYF.

This chain's CDR3 is CASSIDGSDTQYF. The gene calls are TRBV19 and TRBJ2-3. The CDR3 extends over 13 amino acids. Germline loops: CDR1 LNHDA, CDR2 SQIVND (reference sequence).

The CDR3 sequence: CSASGTGEGSPLHF. This chain joins TRBV20-1 and TRBJ1-6; without DNA, the TCRdb call of TRBD1 cannot be checked. Germline V gene lookup returns CDR1 DFQATT and CDR2 SNEGSKA (reference sequence). CDR3 length: 14 amino acids.

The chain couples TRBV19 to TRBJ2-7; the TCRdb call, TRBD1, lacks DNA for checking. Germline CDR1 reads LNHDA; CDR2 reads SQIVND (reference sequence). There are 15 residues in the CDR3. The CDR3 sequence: CASSPPGHRFYEQYF. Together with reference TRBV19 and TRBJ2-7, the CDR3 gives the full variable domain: DGGITQSPKYLFRKEGQNVTLSCEQNLNHDAMYWYRQDPGQGLRLIYYSQIVNDFQKGDIAEGYSVSREKKESFPLTVTSAQKNPTAFYLCASSPPGHRFYEQYFGPGTRLTVT.

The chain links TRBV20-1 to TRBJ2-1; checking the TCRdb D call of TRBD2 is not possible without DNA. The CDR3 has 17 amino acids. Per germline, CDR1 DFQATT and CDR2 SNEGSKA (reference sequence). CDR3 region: CSARGTSGRSIHNEQFF.